This T cell receptor (beta chain) was sequenced during a study of T cells after yellow fever vaccination. Notes on the study in general: The secondary response showed a weaker magnitude and a faster peak, day 5 versus 15.

This clonotype was found many times. What it binds is not known. Synthesis of TCR cDNA relied on 5'RACE template switching, which attached a universal primer site and UMIs. TCRdb reanalysed the 5' RACE reads using MiXCR and keeps one entry per CDR3 protein. Here the sample spans 200,000 to 250,000 distinct CDR3 sequences, less than 3.5% being singletons. Germline V gene sequence: CDR1 MNHEY, CDR2 SVGEGT. The V end lost 2 bases, the J end lost 8 bases, and 12 bases lay between the germline ends. The CDR3 consists of 13 residues. This TCR was recovered from a man aged 18 to 29 who received the YFV17D yellow fever vaccine. The genes are TRBV6-2 or TRBV6-3 and TRBJ1-2; TRBD1 might be the D (5 bases). The sequenced sample was CD4+ T cells sorted from PBMCs, obtained 10 days after the yellow fever booster vaccination. Here the CDR3 DNA reads TGTGCCAGCAGTTACGAGAGGACATTCGGCTACACCTTC. Amino acids: CASSYERTFGYTF.